This T cell receptor beta chain was documented in a study of long-term antiretroviral therapy in people with HIV. This CDR3 has 13 amino acids. Deletions cut 6 bases from V and 2 bases from J, with 10 bases between. In germline, CDR1 is MDHEN, CDR2 SYDVKM. Sequencing relied on immunoSEQ assay v3.0, run at survey level. Sequencing aimed at roughly 40,000-50,000 T-cell genomes per sample. Profiled with immunoSEQ multiplex PCR; TCRdb holds only in-frame clones, not every one. The table includes under 25,000 clones, 88% detected once. Everyone in the study who had HIV was treated in the United States. This receptor was identified in a man aged 60 to 75 with HIV. The V gene is TRBV28, the J gene TRBJ2-5, with D unclear. The starting material was unsorted PBMCs, obtained 0.6 years after starting antiretroviral therapy. As DNA, the CDR3 is TGTGCCAGCAGGATTTGGACGCAAGAGACCCAGTACTTC. Protein sequence: CASRIWTQETQYF.